This section outlines one T cell receptor (beta chain) sequence together with its context. It lacks a known antigen. No base qualities exist here, and no much larger clone lies one base off it. These data are taken from a study of vaccination effects on CD4 cells after COVID-19 (dated by TCRdb to 2022 to 2024). About the study as a whole: Post-vaccine samples across the study were collected a median of 72 days after the second dose, with a range of 14 to 241. The study compared SARS-CoV-2 spike-specific CD4+ TCR repertoires before and after mRNA vaccination in COVID-19 convalescent patients and infection-naive vaccine recipients. A total of ten to eleven COVID-19 convalescent patients and several SARS-CoV-2-naive healthy vaccine recipients were included in the full study. In the study, cultures from other donors were sequenced using the Oncomine TCR Beta short-read assay on an Illumina iSeq 100. General conclusions and limits of the study: In healthy vaccine recipients, vaccine-induced clones were almost all SARS-CoV-2 mono-reactive, with only 1 of 255 being cross-reactive with common cold coronaviruses. Marked clonal contraction was observed in both infection-induced and vaccine-induced clones at late post-vaccination timepoints, consistent with waning T cell responses. Only a small number of convalescent patients were included, and no early post-infection timepoints were available, which limited the study.

Preparation of the library involved the immunoSEQ multiplex PCR assay. TCR beta CDR3 sequencing was performed on DNA from the cultured, isolated CD4+ T cells. As for how the authors treated the data: Non-productive TCR sequences were removed, reads were trimmed to the CDR3 region, and CDR3s of at least 7 amino acids were retained. The MANAFEST web app was used to pick out antigen-specific clonotypes by comparing their expansion in peptide wells with that in reference cultures. Positive clones required FDR<0.05 expansion versus reference and all other wells, odds ratio above 5, and frequency above 0.1% in two replicate wells. Cross-reactive clonotypes were defined as significantly expanded in SARS-CoV-2 spike wells and in at least one common cold coronavirus spike condition. CDR3 similarity was assessed by Levenshtein distance using the stringdist R package, and unrooted trees were constructed with ape in R 3.6.1. TCRdb took this table from immuneACCESS and kept in-frame rearrangements with V and J called. Such tables lack part of the clones; where checked against another copy, unresolved V genes explain under half of the gap, and the rest is unexplained. D and trimming come from the DNA, and the V and J calls and clone size come from that table. The table for this sample lists more than 40,000 clones; over 60% of them were counted only once. The top ten constitute more than 13% of the sample.

In the ViraFEST assay, PBMC were stimulated with viral peptide pools, and antigen-specific CD4+ T cell clonotypes were then identified by expansion using TCR sequencing. After approximately eleven days of culture, CD4+ T cells were isolated with the EasySep CD4+ T cell isolation kit. Two doses of either the BNT162b2 or the mRNA-1273 mRNA SARS-CoV-2 vaccine were administered to participants. Healthy vaccine recipients had no prior SARS-CoV-2 infection, confirmed by negative nucleocapsid antibodies before and after vaccination. Some 2 million PBMC per well were cultured in IMDM with about 4.8% human AB serum, around 9.1 IU/ml IL-2 and gentamicin, plus 10 ug/ml peptides. On days 3 and 7, half of the culture medium was replaced with fresh IL-2-containing medium. Each peptide stimulation condition was cultured in triplicate wells unless otherwise noted. PBMC were separated from whole blood using Ficoll-Paque Plus gradient centrifugation and were then either cryopreserved at -140C or used fresh. The overlapping peptide pools covered the spike proteins of SARS-CoV-2 as well as those of the common cold coronaviruses HCoV-NL63, HCoV-OC43 and HCoV-229E. The QIAamp micro DNA kit was used to extract genomic DNA from the cultured CD4+ T cells.

This clonotype originated in a human donor who received a COVID-19 vaccine. This specimen was CD4+ T cells from PBMCs cultured with HCoV-OC43 spike peptides, taken after COVID-19 vaccination. The meaning of the sample's cell subset or site label: HCoV-OC43 spike overlapping peptide pool stimulation.

Here the CDR3 is given as CASSWTERQPQHF. The DNA sequence is TGTGCCAGCAGCTGGACCGAAAGGCAGCCCCAGCATTTT. The chain uses TRBV7-2 and TRBJ1-5, with the identity of the D gene unclear. Trimming at the junction amounts to 4 bases on V and 7 bases on J, and the germline ends lie 11 bases apart. Based on the germline V gene, the CDR1 and CDR2 sequences are SGHTA and FQGNSA. Counted from cysteine to phenylalanine, this CDR3 has 13 amino acids. Only the CDR3 portion is preserved as DNA: 39 bases, with reading frame beginning at the first base.